This TCR beta chain originates from a study of molecular identifiers for immune sequencing clone quantification. CD8+CD4-CCR7+CD45RA+ cells were sorted as naive CD8 T cells. MiXCR, run by TCRdb on the PCR reads, gives a single entry per CDR3 protein. The repertoire has 35,000 or so distinct CDR3 sequences, around 18% of them found once; the top ten carry 6.7%. As for this clonotype: What it recognizes is unknown.

CDR1 SGHAT and CDR2 FQNNGV come from the germline V gene. V lost 4 bases and J lost 0, with 15 bases in between. This CDR3 contains 16 residues. Broader study findings: For effector cells, clones above 20 RNA copies held over 97% of molecules; for naive cells, under 1%.

V gene TRBV11-2 combines with J gene TRBJ1-1, with D tentatively TRBD1 (5 bases). The TCR originated in a human donor in good health. Some libraries in this study had Jurkat cell RNA spiked in. The sequenced sample consisted of naive CD8+ T cells from blood, with Jurkat cell RNA spiked in. Stated subset: FACS-sorted CD8+CD4-CCR7+CD45RA+ naive T cells. This chain's CDR3 is CASSSGWTDMNTEAFF. CDR3 nucleotides: TGTGCCAGCAGCTCCGGATGGACGGACATGAACACTGAAGCTTTCTTT.